This passage covers 21 T cell receptor beta chains from one sample sequenced in a study of vaccination effects on CD4 cells after COVID-19 (dated by TCRdb to the early 2020s). These TCRs are of unknown antigen specificity. To identify antigen-specific CD4+ T cell clonotypes by their expansion, the ViraFEST assay first stimulated PBMC with viral peptide pools and then applied TCR sequencing. After about 9 days of culture, CD4+ T cells were isolated with the EasySep CD4+ T cell isolation kit. Each participant got two doses of an mRNA SARS-CoV-2 vaccine, either BNT162b2 or mRNA-1273. The library was produced with the immunoSEQ multiplex PCR assay. The table comes from immuneACCESS by way of TCRdb, which keeps in-frame sequences with V and J called. Part of the clones is missing from these tables; in studies checked, under half for an unresolved V gene and the rest for unknown reasons. The sample table lists about 81,000 clones, around 77% of them with a count of one. The ten biggest clones cover more than 0.85% of the sample.

Here the sequenced sample was CD4+ T cells from PBMCs cultured with HCoV-OC43 spike peptides, taken after COVID-19 vaccination. The meaning of the sample's cell subset or site label: HCoV-OC43 spike overlapping peptide pool stimulation. These receptor sequences come from a human donor who received a COVID-19 vaccine.

This clone was picked up a small number of times. This chain links TRBV2 with TRBJ2-5; 8 nucleotides match TRBD2. Germline V gives CDR1 SNHLY, CDR2 FYNNEI. This CDR3 region has 14 residues. J was trimmed by 5 bases and V by 4 bases; bases with no gene match: 6. The CDR3 region has the DNA TGTGCCAGCAGTGTCGGACTAGCTTCTGAGACCCAGTACTTC. This gives the protein CASSVGLASETQYF.

J is TRBJ2-5 and V is TRBV6-5; either TRBD1 or TRBD2 may fit D (5 bases each). Trimming took 0 bases from V and 7 from J, leaving 12 bases between them. CDR1 and CDR2 (germline): MNHEY, SVGAGI. The CDR3 contains 14 residues. This chain's CDR3 is CASSYSRGRGTQYF. In nucleotides, the CDR3 is TGTGCCAGCAGTTACTCGAGGGGAAGAGGGACCCAGTACTTC.

This chain links TRBV19 with TRBJ1-1; D unresolved. The CDR3 is 13 amino acids. Trimming took 5 bases from V and 3 from J, leaving 10 bases between them. The germline V gene has CDR1 LNHDA and CDR2 SQIVND (reference sequence). The CDR3 DNA sequence: TGTGCCAGTAGTCCCCACTTGGACACTGAAGCTTTCTTT. Protein product: CASSPHLDTEAFF.

This clone is a singleton in its sample. V gene TRBV27 combines with J gene TRBJ1-3; D unresolved. Deletions cut 5 bases from V and 3 bases from J, with 14 bases between. Germline V gene data show CDR1 as MNHEY and CDR2 as SMNVEV (reference sequence). This CDR3 region has 15 residues. CDR3 nucleotides: TGTGCCAGCAGTCCGGGCCCGGGGTATGGAAACACCATATATTTT. Translated, it gives CASSPGPGYGNTIYF.

The chain has TRBV7-3 and TRBJ1-1; TRBD1 is a possible D gene (6 bases). The CDR3 is made up of 13 amino acids. Germline V gene sequence: CDR1 SGHTA, CDR2 FQGTGA. Between the trimmed V and J ends, which lost 2 bases and 4 bases, there was a span of 8 bases. The CDR3 sequence: CASSLDRFTEAFF. DNA of the CDR3: TGTGCCAGCAGCTTAGACAGGTTCACTGAAGCTTTCTTT.

This sequence joins TRBV4-3 and TRBJ1-2; D perhaps matches TRBD1 (5 bases). Trimming left V 4 bases short and J 2 bases short, with 14 bases between. Germline V gene data show CDR1 as LGHNA and CDR2 as YSLEER. This CDR3 has 15 amino acids. DNA for the CDR3: TGCGCCAGCAGCCGTAACACCGGGACCAACTATGGCTACACCTTC. Residues: CASSRNTGTNYGYTF.

This clone is a singleton in its sample. This chain connects TRBV9 to TRBJ1-2; weak D call: TRBD1 (5 bases). V was shortened by 1 base and J by 0 bases, with 10 bases between the two germline ends. CDR1 and CDR2 from the germline V gene are SGDLS and YYNGEE. CDR3 length: 15 amino acids. The CDR3 loop is CASSVNKGTNYGYTF. CDR3 DNA sequence: TGTGCCAGCAGCGTAAATAAGGGGACTAACTATGGCTACACCTTC.

This chain links TRBV5-1 with TRBJ2-5; D gene unclear. V was cut by 2 bases and J by 3 bases, with 5 bases left in between. The CDR3 contains 12 residues. Germline assignment: CDR1 SGHRS and CDR2 YFSETQ. The CDR3 nucleotides are TGCGCCAGCAGCTTTACAGAAGAGACCCAGTACTTC. It yields the protein CASSFTEETQYF.

This clone was detected a few times. This chain joins TRBV7-3 and TRBJ2-3; the D is unclear. This CDR3 is built from 13 residues. Germline CDR1 reads SGHTA; CDR2 reads FQGTGA. With 10 bases removed from V and 6 bases from J, the gap between germline ends came to 17 bases. For the CDR3, the DNA is TGTGCCACCTCCTTCGTCGTGGGCGATACGCAGTATTTT. Translated, it gives CATSFVVGDTQYF.

This chain connects TRBV6-5 to TRBJ1-1; the D is unclear. CDR3 length equals 15 residues. V lost 6 bases, J lost 0 bases, and 14 bases lay in between. From germline, CDR1 is MNHEY and CDR2 SVGAGI. The CDR3 protein is CASSYTMGVNTEAFF. The DNA for the CDR3 is TGTGCCAGCAGCTACACGATGGGCGTGAACACTGAAGCTTTCTTT.

The count of this clone is one. The chain is built from TRBV11-2 and TRBJ2-3, with D possibly matching TRBD2 (6 bases). V was clipped by 7 bases and J by 3 bases, with 14 bases between them. The germline gives CDR1 SGHAT, CDR2 FQNNGV. The CDR3 is made up of 14 amino acids. The CDR3 protein is CASTPGLATDTQYF. CDR3 nucleotides: TGTGCCAGCACCCCGGGACTGGCGACAGATACGCAGTATTTT.

V usage is TRBV7-8 and J usage is TRBJ1-5; no clear D. CDR3 length: 16 amino acids. Germline assignment: CDR1 SGHVS and CDR2 FQNEAQ. The ends were cut back, 2 bases at V and 0 bases at J, with 11 bases in the middle. The CDR3 loop is CASSLSQTYSNQPQHF. The CDR3 nucleotides read TGTGCCAGCAGCTTATCACAAACCTATAGCAATCAGCCCCAGCATTTT.

V gene TRBV3-1 (or the pseudogene TRBV3-2) combines with J gene TRBJ2-3, with TRBD2 matching over 7 bases. Germline lookup yields CDR1 LGHDT and CDR2 YNNKEL (reference sequence). The V segment lost 4 bases and the J segment 3 bases; nucleotides outside the gene matches: 7. The CDR3 consists of 15 residues. This chain's CDR3 is CASSPSGKETDTQYF. The CDR3 DNA is TGTGCCAGCAGCCCCAGCGGGAAAGAGACAGATACGCAGTATTTT.

This clone showed up just a few times. The CDR3 region has the DNA TGTGCCAGCAGTGACTCTAGGCGCTCTGGGGCCAACGTCCTGACTTTC. Protein product: CASSDSRRSGANVLTF. The chain links TRBV6-4 to TRBJ2-6; D is unclear. Germline CDR1 is MRHNA and CDR2 is SNTAGT. V shed 0 bases and J shed 0 bases, with 6 bases lying between them. The length of the CDR3 is 16 residues.

For the CDR3, the DNA is TGTGCCAGCAGCTTGGGACAGATCAATCAGCCCCAGCATTTT. This encodes CASSLGQINQPQHF. This chain links TRBV5-5 with TRBJ1-5; possible D gene TRBD1, 5 bases. The CDR3 is made up of 14 amino acids. Trimming shortened V by 0 bases and J by 3 bases, and 7 bases separated the two germline ends. Germline loops: CDR1 SGHKS, CDR2 YYEKEE (reference sequence).

This rearrangement joins TRBV19 to TRBJ1-5; D is unclear. CDR3 length: 14 residues. The germline V gene encodes CDR1 LNHDA and CDR2 SQIVND (reference sequence). V shed 5 bases and J shed 4 bases, with 12 bases lying between them. The CDR3 DNA is TGTGCCAGTAGTCCTCGGAATAGGAATCAGCCCCAGCATTTT. Encoded protein: CASSPRNRNQPQHF.

The chain carries TRBV21-1 and TRBJ2-7; the table assigns TRBD2, which was not confirmed against the DNA. TRBV21-1 is a pseudogene locus. The length of the CDR3 is 16 residues. The CDR3 DNA is TGTGCCAGCGGACCAGGCGGGGGAGGAAGCTCCTACGAGCAGTACGTC. Amino acids: CASGPGGGGSSYEQYV.

The rearrangement joins TRBV6-1 to TRBJ2-1, with D unclear. Germline lookup yields CDR1 MNHNS and CDR2 SASEGT. CDR3 length: 12 residues. V shed 1 base and J shed 7 bases, with 5 bases lying between them. This CDR3 reads CASSEVRNEQFF. CDR3 DNA: TGTGCCAGCAGTGAAGTGCGGAATGAGCAGTTCTTC.

This chain connects TRBV5-1 to TRBJ2-5; D remains ambiguous. Trimming removed 1 base from V and 5 bases from J, with 9 bases in between. Germline V gene sequence: CDR1 SGHRS, CDR2 YFSETQ. This CDR3 has 13 residues. CDR3 region: CASSLSGFETQYF. For the CDR3, the DNA is TGCGCCAGCAGCTTGTCTGGGTTCGAGACCCAGTACTTC.

A few counts support this clone. The rearrangement joins TRBV14 to TRBJ2-1; 7 nucleotides align to TRBD1. This CDR3 spans 16 amino acids. CDR1 is SGHDN and CDR2 is FVKESK in the germline V gene. Losses at the gene ends were 4 bases for V and 4 bases for J; bases not matched to a gene: 10. The CDR3 is CASSPLGRGKYNEQFF. In nucleotides, the CDR3 is TGTGCCAGCAGCCCCTTGGGCAGGGGGAAGTACAATGAGCAGTTCTTC.

This chain joins TRBV6-5 and TRBJ2-3; D ambiguous. The CDR3 is 13 residues long. The germline CDR1 and CDR2 sequences are MNHEY and SVGAGI. V was shortened by 7 bases and J by 5 bases, with 13 bases between the two germline ends. The CDR3 is CASIPAGLDTQYF. The CDR3 nucleotides read TGTGCCAGCATTCCCGCTGGGCTAGATACGCAGTATTTT.